Listed here are 31 T cell receptor beta chains from one sample, sequenced in a study of blood T cell repertoires in COVID-19. The method was immunoSEQ multiplex PCR; TCRdb's version includes in-frame clones alone and lacks a portion of them. The profile shows under 250,000 clones, 80% of them singletons. Sequences were obtained from peripheral blood. The receptors were sampled from a human donor in a cohort sampled during active COVID-19.

This rearrangement joins TRBV18 to TRBJ1-6; TRBD1 aligns across 9 bases. The ends lost 2 bases at V and 9 bases at J; junction bases unmatched: 5. The CDR3 contains 15 residues. Germline CDR1 reads KGHSH; CDR2 reads LQKENI. The CDR3 DNA follows: TGTGCCAGCTCACCAGGGGGACAGGGAGGTTCACCCCTCCACTTT. Encoded protein: CASSPGGQGGSPLHF.

The chain joins TRBV14 to TRBJ2-3; 7 bases map to TRBD2. CDR1 is SGHDN and CDR2 is FVKESK in the germline V gene. Trimming took 2 bases from V and 0 from J; bases not matched to a gene: 5. The CDR3 runs to 16 residues. CDR3 sequence (DNA): TGTGCCAGCAGCCAAAGACTAGCTGCTAGCACAGATACGCAGTATTTT. Its translation is CASSQRLAASTDTQYF.

V gene TRBV24-1 combines with J gene TRBJ2-6; D unclear. The CDR3 covers 13 residues. Germline V gene sequence: CDR1 KGHDR, CDR2 SFDVKD. V lost 8 bases and J 4 bases, leaving 8 bases between the germline ends. The CDR3 spells CATILRGANVLTF. CDR3 bases: TGTGCCACCATCCTACGAGGGGCCAACGTCCTGACTTTC.

The chain carries TRBV19 and TRBJ2-7, with 7 bases identical to TRBD1. The CDR3 has 15 residues. CDR1 LNHDA and CDR2 SQIVND come from the germline V gene (reference sequence). J lost 2 bases, V lost 5 bases, and 9 bases had no gene match. The CDR3 bases are TGTGCCAGTAGTCCTCCGACAGGGCCCCCCTACGAGCAGTACTTC. Translating it yields CASSPPTGPPYEQYF.

The J gene is TRBJ2-2, the V gene TRBV21-1; the table's D call, TRBD1, has no DNA check behind it. TRBV21-1 is labeled a pseudogene. The CDR3 is made up of 13 amino acids. CDR3 amino acids: CASSSRNTGELFF. In DNA form, the CDR3 reads TGTGCCAGCAGCAGCAGGAACACCGGGGAGCTGTTTTTT.

This clone occurred a few times. This chain connects TRBV18 to TRBJ2-7; TRBD1 might be the D (6 bases). V was shortened by 0 bases and J by 0 bases, with 9 bases between the two germline ends. In germline, CDR1 is KGHSH, CDR2 LQKENI. This CDR3 comprises 15 residues. The CDR3: CASSPPTGSSYEQYF. The CDR3 DNA follows: TGTGCCAGCTCACCACCGACAGGTAGCTCCTACGAGCAGTACTTC.

The chain carries TRBV6-2 or TRBV6-3 and TRBJ2-6, with D uncertain. The germline gives CDR1 MNHEY, CDR2 SVGEGT. This CDR3 is built from 16 residues. V was clipped by 3 bases and J by 0 bases, with 9 bases between them. CDR3 sequence: CASSYDTGSGANVLTF. The DNA of the CDR3 is TGTGCCAGCAGTTATGATACGGGCTCTGGGGCCAACGTCCTGACTTTC.

The chain links TRBV7-9 to TRBJ1-2; TRBD1 matches at 7 bases. This CDR3 spans 17 amino acids. The germline CDR1 and CDR2 sequences are SEHNR and FQNEAQ (reference sequence). After removal of 3 bases from V and 2 bases from J, the junction contained 12 bases not matched to a gene. Written as DNA, the CDR3 is TGTGCCAGCAGCTTCGACAGGGCTATCAGTCGGAACTATGGCTACACCTTC. Amino acid sequence: CASSFDRAISRNYGYTF.

V usage is TRBV7-2 and J usage is TRBJ1-1; D is unresolved. V was trimmed by 5 bases and J by 6 bases, leaving 19 bases between them. The CDR3 totals 15 residues. Germline-derived CDR1 and CDR2 are SGHTA and FQGNSA. CDR3: CASSLWMMQVAEAFF. The CDR3 region has the DNA TGTGCCAGCAGCCTCTGGATGATGCAGGTCGCTGAAGCTTTCTTT. Full variable domain (rest looked up from reference TRBV7-2 and TRBJ1-1): GAGVSQSPSNKVTEKGKDVELRCDPISGHTALYWYRQSLGQGLEFLIYFQGNSAPDKSGLPSDRFSAERTGGSVSTLTIQRTQQEDSAVYLCASSLWMMQVAEAFFGQGTRLTVV.

The V gene is TRBV28, the J gene TRBJ2-7; 7 bases line up with TRBD1. Trimming at V came to 1 base and at J to 0 bases, leaving 3 bases not matched to a gene. CDR1 MDHEN and CDR2 SYDVKM come from the germline V gene. This CDR3 comprises 15 residues. The CDR3 region has the DNA TGTGCCAGCAGTTTATTGGGACAGAGCTCCTACGAGCAGTACTTC. Its protein product is CASSLLGQSSYEQYF.

The CDR3 is CASSSVGRGTGELFF. CDR3 DNA: TGTGCCAGCAGCTCTGTTGGTAGGGGAACCGGGGAGCTGTTTTTT. The chain couples TRBV7-6 to TRBJ2-2; TRBD1 is a possible D gene (5 bases). Germline V gene sequence: CDR1 SGHVS, CDR2 FNYEAQ. V was cut by 4 bases and J by 5 bases, with 14 bases left in between. This CDR3 comprises 15 residues.

The CDR3 loop is CASSPGGARAFF. CDR3 in DNA: TGCGCCAGCAGCCCGGGAGGAGCGCGAGCTTTCTTT. This rearrangement joins TRBV5-1 to TRBJ1-1; D uncertain. Germline V gene data show CDR1 as SGHRS and CDR2 as YFSETQ. The CDR3 covers 12 residues. V lost 4 bases, J lost 10 bases, and 14 bases lay in between. Full variable domain (missing parts from reference TRBV5-1 and TRBJ1-1): KAGVTQTPRYLIKTRGQQVTLSCSPISGHRSVSWYQQTPGQGLQFLFEYFSETQRNKGNFPGRFSGRQFSNSRSEMNVSTLELGDSALYLCASSPGGARAFFGQGTRLTVV.

The rearrangement uses TRBV5-1 and TRBJ2-7, with D perhaps matching TRBD2 (5 bases). This CDR3 has 15 amino acids. CDR1 and CDR2 from the germline V gene are SGHRS and YFSETQ. Trimming stripped 4 bases from V and 3 bases from J, with 17 bases between. The CDR3 bases are TGCGCCAGCAGCCTTGGTAGTCGGGGAAACTACGAGCAGTACTTC. It codes for CASSLGSRGNYEQYF. Together with reference TRBV5-1 and TRBJ2-7, the CDR3 gives the full variable domain: KAGVTQTPRYLIKTRGQQVTLSCSPISGHRSVSWYQQTPGQGLQFLFEYFSETQRNKGNFPGRFSGRQFSNSRSEMNVSTLELGDSALYLCASSLGSRGNYEQYFGPGTRLTVT.

V usage is TRBV5-6 and J usage is TRBJ2-2; 8 bases match TRBD2. Germline V CDR1 and CDR2: SGHDT, YYEEEE. After removal of 3 bases from V and 4 bases from J, the junction contained 8 bases not matched to a gene. The CDR3 length is 16 residues. For the CDR3, the DNA is TGTGCCAGCAGCTACCTAGGACTAGCCTTCACCGGGGAGCTGTTTTTT. The encoded protein is CASSYLGLAFTGELFF.

This chain uses TRBV19 with TRBJ2-5, with D maybe TRBD2 (5 bases). This CDR3 has 10 residues. Trimming pared 5 bases from V and 7 bases from J, leaving 5 bases between. Germline V lookup: CDR1 LNHDA, CDR2 SQIVND (reference sequence). As DNA, the CDR3 is TGTGCCAGTAGTGGAGGGACCCAGTACTTC. It encodes CASSGGTQYF. The complete variable domain, with remaining parts taken from reference TRBV19 and TRBJ2-5, reads DGGITQSPKYLFRKEGQNVTLSCEQNLNHDAMYWYRQDPGQGLRLIYYSQIVNDFQKGDIAEGYSVSREKKESFPLTVTSAQKNPTAFYLCASSGGTQYFGPGTRLLVL.

This chain uses TRBV4-2 with TRBJ2-7, with 10 positions matching TRBD2. V lost 2 bases to trimming and J lost 1 base; unmatched junction nucleotides: 11. The CDR3 runs 18 residues. CDR1 and CDR2 (germline): LGHNA, YNFKEQ. In DNA, the CDR3 is TGTGCCAGCAGCCAAACGACCCCACTAGCGGGATTGTCCTACGAGCAGTACTTC. It codes for CASSQTTPLAGLSYEQYF.

The gene calls are TRBV3-1 (or the pseudogene TRBV3-2) and TRBJ2-1, with D perhaps TRBD1 (5 bases). Germline loops: CDR1 LGHDT, CDR2 YNNKEL (reference sequence). V lost 3 bases and J lost 9, with 15 bases in between. The CDR3 is 14 residues long. This chain's CDR3 is CASSQRQGQGEQFF. DNA for the CDR3: TGTGCCAGCAGCCAGAGGCAGGGTCAGGGTGAGCAGTTCTTC.

The rearrangement links TRBV6-6 to TRBJ1-1; 7 bases map to TRBD1. The CDR3 sequence is 15 residues long. J lost 5 bases, V lost 10 bases, and 16 bases had no gene match. CDR1 and CDR2 from the germline V gene are MNHNY and SVGAGI (reference sequence). In nucleotides, the CDR3 is TGTGCCATCGCGTCTCCCGCGACAGGGTCAACTGAAGCTTTCTTT. This encodes CAIASPATGSTEAFF.

Remarks on this clone: The junction differs from germline at one of its ends, possibly a read error. V gene TRBV7-7 combines with J gene TRBJ1-2; 7 bases align to TRBD1. In germline, CDR1 is SSHAT, CDR2 FNYEAQ (reference sequence). CDR3 length equals 13 residues. The CDR3 bases are TGTGCTAGCAGCTTAAGCCAAAGGGGGCGCCTCATCTTC. It specifies CASSLSQRGRLIF.

V and J are TRBV28 and TRBJ1-6; D may be TRBD1 (5 bases). In germline, CDR1 is MDHEN, CDR2 SYDVKM. Trimming shortened V by 3 bases and J by 13 bases, and 7 bases separated the two germline ends. The CDR3 length is 11 residues. The CDR3 is CASSFRGPLHF. In DNA, the CDR3 is TGTGCCAGCAGTTTCCGGGGGCCCCTCCACTTT.

The chain combines TRBV7-9 with TRBJ2-3; D perhaps matches TRBD2 (6 bases). Germline assignment: CDR1 SEHNR and CDR2 FQNEAQ (reference sequence). This CDR3 contains 15 residues. V was shortened by 2 bases and J by 1 base, with 10 bases between the two germline ends. CDR3 loop: CASSLLIAGTDTQYF. The DNA of the CDR3 is TGTGCCAGCAGCTTATTAATAGCGGGCACAGATACGCAGTATTTT.

A remark on this clone: Compared with germline, one end of the junction differs, possibly owing to a read error. The chain has TRBV7-7 and TRBJ2-2; D assignment may be TRBD1 or TRBD2 (6 bases each). In germline, CDR1 is SSHAT, CDR2 FNYEAQ (reference sequence). This CDR3 contains 14 residues. CDR3 loop: CASSLGGPAGELFF. The CDR3 DNA follows: TGTGCTAGCAGCTTAGGGGGGCCGGCCGGGGAGCTGTTTTTT.

The chain carries TRBV18 and TRBJ1-4; TRBD1 matches at 10 bases. The length of the CDR3 is 17 residues. Per germline, CDR1 KGHSH and CDR2 LQKENI. Trimming took 2 bases from V and 1 from J; bases not matched to a gene: 4. CDR3 coding DNA: TGTGCCAGCTCACCAGGGGACAGGGGAGTAACTAATGAAAAACTGTTTTTT. Protein: CASSPGDRGVTNEKLFF.

The chain is built from TRBV21-1 and TRBJ2-4; the DNA was not compared with TRBD2, the D call given in the table. TRBV21-1 is described as a pseudogene. The CDR3 runs to 17 residues. The CDR3 loop reads CASSKPPGSLAKNIQYF. The CDR3 DNA reads TGTGCCAGCAGCAAGCCCCCGGGGTCCCTAGCCAAAAACATTCAGTACTTC.

This clone was recorded a few times. The chain couples TRBV6-5 to TRBJ1-5; TRBD1 agrees at 7 bases. The ends lost 9 bases at V and 3 bases at J; junction bases unmatched: 8. The germline V gene has CDR1 MNHEY and CDR2 SVGAGI. The CDR3 runs 14 residues. The CDR3 nucleotides are TGTGCCAGTTCTACAGGGGTCTTCAATCAGCCCCAGCATTTT. It translates to CASSTGVFNQPQHF.

This clone was seen only a few times. This chain uses TRBV27 with TRBJ1-5; D uncertain. V was clipped by 2 bases and J by 0 bases, with 11 bases between them. This CDR3 has 16 residues. The germline CDR1 and CDR2 sequences are MNHEY and SMNVEV (reference sequence). The CDR3 coding sequence is TGTGCCAGCAGTTTAAACGGCGGTAATAGCAATCAGCCCCAGCATTTT. It yields the protein CASSLNGGNSNQPQHF.

In this sample, this clone turned up once. The chain is built from TRBV7-2 and TRBJ2-1; D remains ambiguous. The CDR3 length is 14 residues. CDR1 and CDR2 (germline): SGHTA, FQGNSA. The V end was cut by 0 bases, the J end by 8 bases, with 11 bases between. In DNA form, the CDR3 reads TGTGCCAGCAGCTTAGCGAACACCCAAGATGAGCAGTTCTTC. This codes for CASSLANTQDEQFF.

The chain has TRBV10-3 and TRBJ1-1, with no clear D. Germline V CDR1 and CDR2: ENHRY, SYGVKD. V lost 5 bases to trimming and J lost 2 bases, with 6 bases between them. This CDR3 is 12 amino acids long. CDR3 DNA: TGTGCCATCAGTAAAACAAACACTGAAGCTTTCTTT. This gives the protein CAISKTNTEAFF.

V usage is TRBV3-1 (or the pseudogene TRBV3-2) and J usage is TRBJ2-4; D might be TRBD2 (5 bases). CDR3 length equals 12 residues. The V and J ends lost 4 bases and 6 bases respectively, with 7 bases between them. From germline, CDR1 is LGHDT and CDR2 YNNKEL (reference sequence). CDR3: CASSRRGNIQYF. CDR3 sequence (DNA): TGTGCCAGCAGCCGACGGGGAAACATTCAGTACTTC.

The CDR3 coding sequence is TGTGCCAGTAGTAGGAGGTTTGAAAAACTGTTTTTT. It codes for CASSRRFEKLFF. This chain connects TRBV19 to TRBJ1-4; D unresolved. CDR3 size: 12 residues. The germline gives CDR1 LNHDA, CDR2 SQIVND (reference sequence). Deletions cut 4 bases from V and 7 bases from J, with 7 bases between.

V and J are TRBV7-2 and TRBJ2-7; the match to TRBD2 covers 7 bases. Per germline, CDR1 SGHTA and CDR2 FQGNSA. The V segment lost 7 bases and the J segment 5 bases; nucleotides outside the gene matches: 8. The CDR3 is 13 residues long. DNA for the CDR3: TGTGCCAGCAACGTAGGGAGGGCGAACGAGCAGTACTTC. Its translation is CASNVGRANEQYF.